This TCR beta chain originates from a study of post-analysis software for immune sequencing data. Study details: The disease courses spanned relapsing-remitting, secondary progressive and progressive-relapsing forms of multiple sclerosis.

Unique molecular identifiers tagged the TCR beta cDNA libraries. With about 0.95 to 11 million T cells as the source, a few hundred thousand cDNA molecules resulted. TCRdb reanalysed the PCR reads using MiXCR and keeps one entry per CDR3 protein. This table has about 800,000 distinct CDR3 sequences, around 27% appearing once. General observations from the study: Versus controls, multiple sclerosis patients showed significantly lower diversity (normalized Chao1). Controls had lower frequencies than patients of four or five TRBV segments, which included TRBV5-6, TRBV5-1 and TRBV20-1. Clustering by F measure revealed strong co-clustering among samples prepared together in one batch.

This clonotype was observed a few times. The antigen is unknown. The CDR3 is 14 residues long. Germline CDR1 MDHEN, CDR2 SYDVKM. V shed 7 bases and J shed 0 bases, with 10 bases lying between them. V gene TRBV28 combines with J gene TRBJ2-1; D not resolved. Sequencing was carried out using blood. The clonotype comes from a girl aged 10-17 years with multiple sclerosis. The CDR3 protein is CASNAESSYNEQFF. In DNA form, the CDR3 reads TGTGCCAGCAATGCGGAAAGCTCCTACAATGAGCAGTTCTTC.